This T cell receptor beta chain is from a study of CD8+CD57+ T cells in acquired aplastic anemia. Study-level findings and limits: The number of CD8+ CDR3 sequences shared by patients and controls was approximately 30.

The CDR3 totals 12 residues. CDR1 is LNHNV and CDR2 is YYDKDF in the germline V gene (reference sequence). Trimming took off 3 bases at V and 2 bases at J, with 5 bases between the two ends. Both TCR beta VDJ combination and CDR3 sequence profiling were carried out. Genomic DNA was the template for this profiling. MiXCR was run by TCRdb on the reads, yielding one entry per CDR3 protein. The sample includes 130,000 or so distinct CDR3 sequences, 50% to 60% seen only once; the top ten take approximately 28%. Regarding this clonotype: What it recognizes is unknown.

Patients who underwent sequencing had shown CD8+CD57+ cell expansion by flow cytometry. There was no therapy given to any patient before the blood sampling took place. The receptor was isolated from a human donor with aplastic anemia. Source material: sorted CD4+, CD8+, or CD8+CD57+ T cells (not recorded which) from PBMCs. The V call is TRBV15, the J call TRBJ2-7; D unresolved. CDR3 in amino acids: CATSSLTYEQYF. DNA of the CDR3: TGTGCCACCAGCAGCCTCACCTACGAGCAGTACTTC.